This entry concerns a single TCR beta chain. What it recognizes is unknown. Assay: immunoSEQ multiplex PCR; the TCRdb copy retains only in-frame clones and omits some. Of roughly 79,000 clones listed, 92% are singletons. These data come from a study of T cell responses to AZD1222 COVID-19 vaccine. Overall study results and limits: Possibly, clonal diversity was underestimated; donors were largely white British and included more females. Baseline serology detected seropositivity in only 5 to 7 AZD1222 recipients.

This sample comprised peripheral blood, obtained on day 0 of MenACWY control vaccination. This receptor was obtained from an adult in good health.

The CDR3 DNA sequence: TGTGCCAGCAGTTTCAACAATCAGCCCCAGCATTTT. It translates to CASSFNNQPQHF. The chain couples TRBV27 to TRBJ1-5; D call uncertain. Germline assignment: CDR1 MNHEY and CDR2 SMNVEV (reference sequence). The CDR3 runs 12 residues. The germline V and J ends were trimmed by 3 bases and 3 bases, with 3 bases remaining between them.